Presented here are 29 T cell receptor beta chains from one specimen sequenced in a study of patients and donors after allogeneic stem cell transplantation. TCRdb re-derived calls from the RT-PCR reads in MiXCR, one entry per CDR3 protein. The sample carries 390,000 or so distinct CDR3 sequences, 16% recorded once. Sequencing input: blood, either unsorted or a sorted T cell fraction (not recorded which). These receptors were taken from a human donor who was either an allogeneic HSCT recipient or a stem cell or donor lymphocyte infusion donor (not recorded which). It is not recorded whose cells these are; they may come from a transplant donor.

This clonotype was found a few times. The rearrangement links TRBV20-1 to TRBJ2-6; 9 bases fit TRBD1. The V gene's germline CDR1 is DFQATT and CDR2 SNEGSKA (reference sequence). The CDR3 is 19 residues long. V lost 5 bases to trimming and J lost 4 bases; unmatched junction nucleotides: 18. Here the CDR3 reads CSASPLRGQGHPGANVLTF. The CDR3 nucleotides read TGCAGTGCTTCACCCCTTCGGGGACAGGGACATCCCGGGGCCAACGTCCTGACTTTC.

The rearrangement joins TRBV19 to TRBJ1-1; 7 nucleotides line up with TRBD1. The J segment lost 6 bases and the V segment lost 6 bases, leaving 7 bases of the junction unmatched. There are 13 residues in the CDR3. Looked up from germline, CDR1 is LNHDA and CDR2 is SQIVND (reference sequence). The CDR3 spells CASRLTGSPEAFF. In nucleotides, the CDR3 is TGTGCCAGTAGGTTGACAGGGTCCCCTGAAGCTTTCTTT.

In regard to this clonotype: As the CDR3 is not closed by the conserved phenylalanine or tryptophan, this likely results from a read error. The DNA for the CDR3 is TGCGCCAGCAGCCCTATCTTATACACTGAAGCTTTCCTT. This translates into CASSPILYTEAFL. This chain links TRBV5-1 with TRBJ1-1; the D is unclear. This CDR3 is 13 amino acids long. Between the trimmed V and J ends, which lost 4 bases and 3 bases, there was a span of 10 bases. The germline V gene encodes CDR1 SGHRS and CDR2 YFSETQ.

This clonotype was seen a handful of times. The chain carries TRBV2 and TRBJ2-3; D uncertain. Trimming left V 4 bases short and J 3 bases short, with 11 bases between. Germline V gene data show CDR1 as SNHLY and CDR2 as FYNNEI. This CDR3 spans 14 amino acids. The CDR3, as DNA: TGTGCCAGCAGTGCCTTTCACACGACAGATACGCAGTATTTT. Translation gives CASSAFHTTDTQYF.

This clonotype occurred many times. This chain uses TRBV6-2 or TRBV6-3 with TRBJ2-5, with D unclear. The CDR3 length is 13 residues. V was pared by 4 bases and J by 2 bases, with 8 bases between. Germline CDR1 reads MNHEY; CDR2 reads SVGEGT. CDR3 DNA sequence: TGTGCCAGCAGTTGGTGGAGACAAGAGACCCAGTACTTC. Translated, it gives CASSWWRQETQYF.

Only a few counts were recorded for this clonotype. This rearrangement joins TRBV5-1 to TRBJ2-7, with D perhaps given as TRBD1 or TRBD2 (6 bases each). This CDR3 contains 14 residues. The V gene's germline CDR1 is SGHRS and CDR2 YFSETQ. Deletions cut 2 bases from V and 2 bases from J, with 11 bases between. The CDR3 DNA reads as TGCGCCAGCAGCTTATCGGGGGCCCCCTACGAGCAGTACTTC. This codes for CASSLSGAPYEQYF.

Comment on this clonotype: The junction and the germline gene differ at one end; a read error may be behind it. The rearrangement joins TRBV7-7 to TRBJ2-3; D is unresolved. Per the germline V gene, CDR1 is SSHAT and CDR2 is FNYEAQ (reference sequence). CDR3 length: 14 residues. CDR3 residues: CASSLDLNSDTQYF. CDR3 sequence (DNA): TGTGCTAGCAGCTTAGATCTCAACTCAGATACGCAGTATTTT.

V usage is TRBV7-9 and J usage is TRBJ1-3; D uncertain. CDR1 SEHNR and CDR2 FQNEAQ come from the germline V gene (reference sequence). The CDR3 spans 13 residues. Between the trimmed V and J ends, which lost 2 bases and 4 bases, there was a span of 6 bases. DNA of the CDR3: TGTGCCAGCAGCTTACAAGGAGGAAACACCATATATTTT. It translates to CASSLQGGNTIYF.

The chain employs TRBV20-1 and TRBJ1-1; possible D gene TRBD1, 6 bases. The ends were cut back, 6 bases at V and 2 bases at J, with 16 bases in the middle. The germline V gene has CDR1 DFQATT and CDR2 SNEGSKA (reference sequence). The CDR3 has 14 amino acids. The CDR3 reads CSAPPGGRNTEAFF. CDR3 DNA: TGCAGTGCACCCCCCGGGGGGCGAAACACTGAAGCTTTCTTT.

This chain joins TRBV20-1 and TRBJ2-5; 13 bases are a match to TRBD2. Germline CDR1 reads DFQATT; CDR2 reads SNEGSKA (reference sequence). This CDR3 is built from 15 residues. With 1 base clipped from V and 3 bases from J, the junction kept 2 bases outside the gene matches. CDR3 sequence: CSARGTSGGKETQYF. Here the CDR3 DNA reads TGCAGTGCTAGAGGGACTAGCGGGGGAAAAGAGACCCAGTACTTC.

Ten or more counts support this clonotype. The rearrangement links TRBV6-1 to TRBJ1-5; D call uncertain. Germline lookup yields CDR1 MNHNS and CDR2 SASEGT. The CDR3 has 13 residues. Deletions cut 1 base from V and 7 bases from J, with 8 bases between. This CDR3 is CASSEVLEQPQHF. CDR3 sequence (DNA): TGTGCCAGCAGTGAAGTTCTTGAGCAGCCCCAGCATTTT.

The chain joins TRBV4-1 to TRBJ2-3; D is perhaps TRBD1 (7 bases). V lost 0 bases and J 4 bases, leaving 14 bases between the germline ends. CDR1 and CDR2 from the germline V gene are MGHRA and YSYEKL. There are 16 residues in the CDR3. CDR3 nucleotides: TGCGCCAGCAGCCAAGATGCCCAGGGGGGCCCAGATACGCAGTATTTT. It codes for CASSQDAQGGPDTQYF.

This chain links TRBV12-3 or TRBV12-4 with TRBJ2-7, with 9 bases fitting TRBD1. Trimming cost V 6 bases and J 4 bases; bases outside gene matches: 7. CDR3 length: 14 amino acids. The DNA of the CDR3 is TGTGCCAGCAGAATACAGACAGGGGGTTACGAGCAGTACTTC. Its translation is CASRIQTGGYEQYF.

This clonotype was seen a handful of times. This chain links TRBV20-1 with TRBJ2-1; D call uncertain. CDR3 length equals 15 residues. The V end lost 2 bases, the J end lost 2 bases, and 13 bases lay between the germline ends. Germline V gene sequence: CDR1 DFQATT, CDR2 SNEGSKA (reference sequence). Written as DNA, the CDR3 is TGCAGTGCTAGACCGGAACCTGGGCCCTACAATGAGCAGTTCTTC. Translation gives CSARPEPGPYNEQFF.

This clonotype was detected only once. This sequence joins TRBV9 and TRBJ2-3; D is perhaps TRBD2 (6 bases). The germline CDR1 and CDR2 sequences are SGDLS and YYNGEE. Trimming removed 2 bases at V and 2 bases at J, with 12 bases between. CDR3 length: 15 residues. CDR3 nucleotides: TGTGCCAGCAGCGTGTACGGGGGATCCACAGATACGCAGTATTTT. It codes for CASSVYGGSTDTQYF.

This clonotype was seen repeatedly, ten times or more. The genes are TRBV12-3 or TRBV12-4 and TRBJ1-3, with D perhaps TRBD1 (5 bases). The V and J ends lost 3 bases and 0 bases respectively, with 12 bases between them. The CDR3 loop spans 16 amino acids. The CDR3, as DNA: TGTGCCAGCAGTTTTGACAGCAGCAACTCTGGAAACACCATATATTTT. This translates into CASSFDSSNSGNTIYF.

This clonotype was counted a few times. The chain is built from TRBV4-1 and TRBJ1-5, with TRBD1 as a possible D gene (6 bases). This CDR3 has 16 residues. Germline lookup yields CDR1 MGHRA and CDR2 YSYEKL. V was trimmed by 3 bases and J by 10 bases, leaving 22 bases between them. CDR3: CASSHPGRTEGNPQHF. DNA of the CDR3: TGCGCCAGCAGCCACCCAGGACGGACAGAGGGGAATCCCCAGCATTTT.

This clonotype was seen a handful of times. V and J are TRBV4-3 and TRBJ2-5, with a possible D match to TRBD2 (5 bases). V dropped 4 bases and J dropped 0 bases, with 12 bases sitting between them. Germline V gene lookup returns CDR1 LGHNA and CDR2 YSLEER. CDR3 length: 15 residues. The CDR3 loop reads CASSPGSSHQETQYF. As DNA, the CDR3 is TGCGCCAGCAGCCCGGGATCCAGCCACCAAGAGACCCAGTACTTC.

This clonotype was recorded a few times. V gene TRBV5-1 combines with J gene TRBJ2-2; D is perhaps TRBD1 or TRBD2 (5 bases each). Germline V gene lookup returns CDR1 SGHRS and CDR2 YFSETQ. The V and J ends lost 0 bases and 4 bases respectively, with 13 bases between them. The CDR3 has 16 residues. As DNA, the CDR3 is TGCGCCAGCAGCTTGGTGGGGACGGTCGGCACCGGGGAGCTGTTTTTT. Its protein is CASSLVGTVGTGELFF.

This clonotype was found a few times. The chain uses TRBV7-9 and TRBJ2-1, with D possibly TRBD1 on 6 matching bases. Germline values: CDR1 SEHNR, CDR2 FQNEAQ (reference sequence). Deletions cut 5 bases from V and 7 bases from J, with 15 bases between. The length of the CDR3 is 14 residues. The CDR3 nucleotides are TGTGCCAGCAGCCCCCGGGACACCCTAAATGAGCAGTTCTTC. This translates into CASSPRDTLNEQFF.

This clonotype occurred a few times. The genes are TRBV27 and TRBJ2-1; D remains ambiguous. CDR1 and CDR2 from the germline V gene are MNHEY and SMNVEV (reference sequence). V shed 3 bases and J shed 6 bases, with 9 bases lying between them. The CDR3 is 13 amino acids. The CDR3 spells CASSFWSGNEQFF. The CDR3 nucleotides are TGTGCCAGCAGTTTCTGGAGTGGCAATGAGCAGTTCTTC.

CDR3 DNA sequence: TGTGCCAGCAGTCTGGGACCGCCAGCCTACAATGAGCAGTTCTTC. Amino acid sequence: CASSLGPPAYNEQFF. The V gene is TRBV12-3 or TRBV12-4, the J gene TRBJ2-1; tentatively, D is TRBD1 or TRBD2 (5 bases each). Trimming pared 5 bases from V and 2 bases from J, leaving 13 bases between. The CDR3 is made up of 15 amino acids.

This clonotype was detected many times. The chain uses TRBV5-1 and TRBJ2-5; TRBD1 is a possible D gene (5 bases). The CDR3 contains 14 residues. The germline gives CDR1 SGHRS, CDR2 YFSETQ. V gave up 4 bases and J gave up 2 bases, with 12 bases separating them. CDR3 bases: TGCGCCAGCAGCCACGGACATCTACAAGAGACCCAGTACTTC. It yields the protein CASSHGHLQETQYF. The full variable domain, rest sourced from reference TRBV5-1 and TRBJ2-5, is KAGVTQTPRYLIKTRGQQVTLSCSPISGHRSVSWYQQTPGQGLQFLFEYFSETQRNKGNFPGRFSGRQFSNSRSEMNVSTLELGDSALYLCASSHGHLQETQYFGPGTRLLVL.

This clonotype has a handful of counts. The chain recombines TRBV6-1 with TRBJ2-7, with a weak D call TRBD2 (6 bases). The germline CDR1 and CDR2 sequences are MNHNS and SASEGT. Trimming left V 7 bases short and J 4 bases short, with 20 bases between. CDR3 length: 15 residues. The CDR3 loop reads CASISRDSRSYEQYF. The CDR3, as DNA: TGTGCCAGCATCTCCCGGGACTCTCGTTCTTACGAGCAGTACTTC.

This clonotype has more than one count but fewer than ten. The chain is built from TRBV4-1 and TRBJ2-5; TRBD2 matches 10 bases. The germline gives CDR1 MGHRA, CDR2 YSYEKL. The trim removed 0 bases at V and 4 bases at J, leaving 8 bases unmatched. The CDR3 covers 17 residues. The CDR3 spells CASSQDQAGGLLETQYF. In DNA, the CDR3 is TGCGCCAGCAGCCAAGACCAAGCGGGAGGGCTGCTAGAGACCCAGTACTTC.

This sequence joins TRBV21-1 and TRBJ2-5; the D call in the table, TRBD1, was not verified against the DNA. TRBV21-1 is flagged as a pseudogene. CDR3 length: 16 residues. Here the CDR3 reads CASSQPTRGDCETQYF. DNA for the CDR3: TGTGCCAGCAGCCAACCGACTCGGGGGGATTGTGAGACCCAGTACTTC.

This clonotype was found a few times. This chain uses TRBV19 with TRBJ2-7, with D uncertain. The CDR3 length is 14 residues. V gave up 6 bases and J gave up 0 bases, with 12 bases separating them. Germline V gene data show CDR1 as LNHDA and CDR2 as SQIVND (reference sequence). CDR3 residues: CASSPQPTSYEQYF. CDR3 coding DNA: TGTGCCAGTAGCCCTCAACCCACCTCCTACGAGCAGTACTTC.

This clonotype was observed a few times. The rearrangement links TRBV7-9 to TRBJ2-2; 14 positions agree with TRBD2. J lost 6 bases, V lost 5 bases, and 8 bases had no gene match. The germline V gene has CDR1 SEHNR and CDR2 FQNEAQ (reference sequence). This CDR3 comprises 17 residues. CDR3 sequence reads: CASSAGGLAGGPGELFF. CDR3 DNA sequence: TGTGCCAGCAGCGCTGGCGGACTAGCGGGGGGCCCCGGGGAGCTGTTTTTT.

DNA for the CDR3: TGTGCCAGCAGCTTAACTAGCGGGAGTCTCAATGAGCAGTTCTTC. Translating it yields CASSLTSGSLNEQFF. The chain has TRBV11-1 and TRBJ2-1, with 11 positions matching TRBD2. CDR1 SGHAT and CDR2 FQDESV come from the germline V gene (reference sequence). The CDR3 loop spans 15 amino acids. Trimming cost V 2 bases and J 6 bases; bases outside gene matches: 3.